Below, 24 T cell receptor beta chains from the same sample are listed, as sequenced in a study of cytomegalovirus exposure and HLA in healthy donors. The PCR used 60 Vbeta and 13 Jbeta primers. Sequencing was performed with immunoSEQ multiplex PCR; in TCRdb, only in-frame clones are kept and a portion is missing. The sample holds 95,000 to 110,000 clones, 77% seen once. The sample comprised PBMCs. These receptors were taken from a male donor in good health and CMV-seronegative.

The table lists this clone with a count of one. The chain uses TRBV5-1 and TRBJ2-1; 7 bases map to TRBD1. The CDR3 is 13 amino acids. CDR1 and CDR2 from the germline V gene are SGHRS and YFSETQ. With V trimmed by 4 bases and J by 9 bases, 7 bases remained unmatched. The CDR3 nucleotides read TGCGCCAGCAGCACTGACAGGGCTACTGAGCAGTTCTTC. It translates to CASSTDRATEQFF.

Only a few counts were recorded for this clone. V and J are TRBV28 and TRBJ2-3; maybe TRBD1 (6 bases). V lost 4 bases and J lost 3, with 14 bases in between. Germline V gene sequence: CDR1 MDHEN, CDR2 SYDVKM. The CDR3 totals 15 residues. The CDR3 spells CASSSPGVGTDTQYF. The CDR3 bases are TGTGCCAGCAGTTCCCCAGGGGTAGGAACAGATACGCAGTATTTT.

The genes are TRBV25-1 and TRBJ2-1, with 9 bases that match TRBD2. Germline-derived CDR1 and CDR2 are MGHDK and SYGVNS. V lost 1 base, J lost 8 bases, and 3 bases stayed unmatched. The CDR3 extends over 14 amino acids. The CDR3 sequence is CASSESLAGYEQFF. CDR3 DNA: TGTGCCAGCAGTGAATCCCTAGCGGGGTATGAGCAGTTCTTC.

V and J are TRBV10-1 and TRBJ1-3, with D unresolved. The germline V gene has CDR1 WNHNN and CDR2 SYGVQD (reference sequence). V shed 5 bases and J shed 1 base, with 6 bases lying between them. CDR3 length equals 13 residues. The CDR3 DNA is TGCGCCAGCAGTACGGGATCTGGAAACACCATATATTTT. It encodes CASSTGSGNTIYF.

This clone was recorded a few times. V and J are TRBV6-6 and TRBJ2-7; TRBD2 matches 11 bases. The CDR3 is made up of 14 amino acids. The germline V gene has CDR1 MNHNY and CDR2 SVGAGI (reference sequence). V was clipped by 6 bases and J by 4 bases; unmatched bases: 5. The CDR3 here is CASSPSGRLYEQYF. The CDR3 DNA reads as TGTGCCAGCAGCCCTAGCGGGAGGTTGTACGAGCAGTACTTC.

The chain is built from TRBV27 and TRBJ1-4, with D perhaps TRBD1 (5 bases). The CDR3 has 13 residues. Germline V gene lookup returns CDR1 MNHEY and CDR2 SMNVEV (reference sequence). Trimming removed 4 bases at V and 4 bases at J, with 7 bases between. CDR3 region: CASSSDSNEKLFF. The CDR3 DNA reads as TGTGCCAGCAGTTCAGACAGTAATGAAAAACTGTTTTTT.

The chain employs TRBV5-1 and TRBJ2-5; 7 nucleotides line up with TRBD2. The CDR3 sequence is 15 residues long. Trimming removed 4 bases from V and 1 base from J; junction bases left unmatched: 7. CDR1 and CDR2 from the germline V gene are SGHRS and YFSETQ. CDR3: CASSLERGFQETQYF. The CDR3 nucleotides are TGCGCCAGCAGCCTCGAGCGGGGCTTCCAAGAGACCCAGTACTTC.

The chain combines TRBV25-1 with TRBJ2-1; D possibly corresponds to TRBD2 (6 bases). The V gene's germline CDR1 is MGHDK and CDR2 SYGVNS. The germline V and J ends were trimmed by 3 bases and 10 bases, with 13 bases remaining between them. The CDR3 has 13 amino acids. The CDR3 DNA follows: TGTGCCAGCAGTGAGGGACTGAAGGAAGAGCAGTTCTTC. Residues: CASSEGLKEEQFF.

The CDR3 here is CASSPVASGSYEQYF. DNA of the CDR3: TGTGCCAGCAGCCCCGTGGCCAGCGGGAGTTACGAGCAGTACTTC. The chain has TRBV7-2 and TRBJ2-7, with 8 bases identical to TRBD2. The trim removed 5 bases at V and 4 bases at J, leaving 10 bases unmatched. Germline V gene data show CDR1 as SGHTA and CDR2 as FQGNSA. This CDR3 has 15 residues.

The CDR3 spells CASSIRRSGKYNEQFF. CDR3 coding DNA: TGTGCCAGTAGTATCCGGAGGAGCGGGAAGTACAATGAGCAGTTCTTC. The chain carries TRBV19 and TRBJ2-1; 7 bases are shared with TRBD2. From germline, CDR1 is LNHDA and CDR2 SQIVND (reference sequence). The CDR3 runs to 16 residues. V lost 3 bases and J lost 4; bases outside the gene matches: 9.

The gene calls are TRBV27 and TRBJ1-2; TRBD1 agrees at 7 bases. The CDR3 is 14 residues long. The V segment lost 5 bases and the J segment 4 bases; nucleotides outside the gene matches: 7. Germline CDR1 MNHEY, CDR2 SMNVEV (reference sequence). CDR3 in amino acids: CASSPSTGFYGYTF. For the CDR3, the DNA is TGTGCCAGCAGTCCATCGACAGGGTTCTATGGCTACACCTTC.

For this clone: Compared with germline, one end of the junction differs, possibly owing to a read error. The same CDR3 arises from other DNA sequences in this sample as well. The rearrangement uses TRBV29-1 and TRBJ2-6, with D perhaps TRBD1 (5 bases). Germline CDR1 and CDR2: SQVTM and ANQGSEA. This CDR3 comprises 15 residues. CDR3 nucleotides: TGCAGCGTTGAAAGGGGAACCTCTGGGGCCAACGTTCTGACTTTC. Translating it yields CSVERGTSGANVLTF.

The rearrangement joins TRBV4-1 to TRBJ2-2; 9 bases align to TRBD2. The J segment lost 4 bases and the V segment lost 8 bases, leaving 14 bases of the junction unmatched. The CDR3 is 17 amino acids. CDR1 and CDR2 from the germline V gene are MGHRA and YSYEKL. The CDR3 DNA reads TGCGCCAGCGGGCCGGGACTAGCTAGGTCCCTCACCGGGGAGCTGTTTTTT. Its translation is CASGPGLARSLTGELFF.

This rearrangement joins TRBV11-2 to TRBJ1-4; D remains ambiguous. The germline CDR1 and CDR2 sequences are SGHAT and FQNNGV. Trimming removed 7 bases from V and 8 bases from J, with 11 bases in between. The CDR3 sequence is 12 residues long. The CDR3 region has the DNA TGTGCCAGCACCACGGTACCGGAAAAACTGTTTTTT. It is translated as CASTTVPEKLFF.

V is TRBV27 and J is TRBJ2-3, with D perhaps matching TRBD1 (6 bases). The CDR3 runs 19 residues. Trimming removed 3 bases at V and 2 bases at J, with 24 bases between. The V gene's germline CDR1 is MNHEY and CDR2 SMNVEV (reference sequence). The CDR3 sequence is CASSFLSGRMTGHTDTQYF. CDR3 nucleotide sequence: TGTGCCAGCAGTTTCCTATCGGGACGGATGACGGGACACACAGATACGCAGTATTTT.

The chain joins TRBV28 to TRBJ2-7, with D possibly TRBD1 on 6 matching bases. Between the trimmed V and J ends, which lost 2 bases and 7 bases, there was a span of 12 bases. Germline V CDR1 and CDR2: MDHEN, SYDVKM. CDR3 length: 13 amino acids. The CDR3 DNA sequence: TGTGCCAGCAGTTTAACAGGGTCAGGAGAGCAGTACTTC. Its protein product is CASSLTGSGEQYF.

To note about this clone: The junction differs from germline at one of its ends, possibly a read error. The same CDR3 is also encoded by other DNA sequences in this sample. The chain uses TRBV19 and TRBJ1-2, with D possibly TRBD1 on 5 matching bases. This CDR3 region has 13 residues. Germline assignment: CDR1 LNHDA and CDR2 SQIVND (reference sequence). CDR3 loop: CASRSGRANGYTF. In DNA, the CDR3 is TGTGCCAGTAGATCGGGCAGGGCTAATGGCTACACCTTT.

The chain employs TRBV2 and TRBJ2-7; TRBD2 matches at 11 bases. Trimming at V came to 1 base and at J to 3 bases, leaving 2 bases not matched to a gene. The CDR3 is 15 residues long. Germline CDR1 reads SNHLY; CDR2 reads FYNNEI. The CDR3 reads CASSEVTSGNYEQYF. The CDR3 DNA follows: TGTGCCAGCAGTGAAGTGACTAGCGGGAACTACGAGCAGTACTTC.

This CDR3 is CASSLSRGLAGPGELFF. For the CDR3, the DNA is TGTGCCAGCAGTTTATCGAGGGGACTAGCGGGACCCGGGGAGCTGTTTTTT. J is TRBJ2-2 and V is TRBV27, with TRBD2 matching over 13 bases. The CDR3 runs 17 residues. The J segment lost 6 bases and the V segment lost 0 bases, leaving 4 bases of the junction unmatched. Germline values: CDR1 MNHEY, CDR2 SMNVEV (reference sequence).

The V call is TRBV11-2, the J call TRBJ2-5; D is undetermined. CDR3 size: 13 residues. The germline CDR1 and CDR2 sequences are SGHAT and FQNNGV. V was trimmed by 2 bases and J by 2 bases, leaving 6 bases between them. CDR3 sequence reads: CASSLILQETQYF. The CDR3 nucleotides read TGTGCCAGCAGCTTAATCCTACAAGAGACCCAGTACTTC.

The rearrangement joins TRBV5-1 to TRBJ1-1; D possibly corresponds to TRBD1 (6 bases). Germline assignment: CDR1 SGHRS and CDR2 YFSETQ. The V end was cut by 3 bases, the J end by 4 bases, with 19 bases between. The CDR3 covers 16 residues. This CDR3 is CASSSTAGGAGTEAFF. The CDR3 nucleotides read TGCGCCAGCAGCTCGACCGCCGGGGGGGCTGGCACTGAAGCTTTCTTT.

This clone has only one observation. The chain couples TRBV5-1 to TRBJ2-7; 9 bases fit TRBD2. CDR1 is SGHRS and CDR2 is YFSETQ in the germline V gene. This CDR3 is 15 amino acids long. Germline trimming cut 3 bases from V and 4 bases from J; bases unmatched to any gene: 8. CDR3 residues: CASSSFGLASYEQYF. CDR3 nucleotide sequence: TGCGCCAGCAGCTCCTTCGGACTAGCGAGTTACGAGCAGTACTTC.

There are a few counts of this clone. The chain has TRBV5-8 and TRBJ1-4; 10 nucleotides align to TRBD1. Germline trimming cut 4 bases from V and 8 bases from J; bases unmatched to any gene: 11. Germline-derived CDR1 and CDR2 are SGHTS and YDEGEE. This CDR3 region has 16 residues. The DNA of the CDR3 is TGTGCCAGCAGCGGTTTGACAGGGGGCGACACGGAAAAACTGTTTTTT. The encoded protein is CASSGLTGGDTEKLFF.

The chain carries TRBV5-8 and TRBJ1-4; 9 nucleotides agree with TRBD1. The junction had 4 bases not matched to a gene; V was cut back by 4 bases and J by 0 bases. The CDR3 is 16 residues long. Germline values: CDR1 SGHTS, CDR2 YDEGEE. The CDR3 DNA follows: TGTGCCAGCAGCAACAGGGGGCTCCCAACTAATGAAAAACTGTTTTTT. This sequence encodes CASSNRGLPTNEKLFF.